The rows below give T cell receptor beta chains drawn from one sample of a study of blood T cell repertoires in COVID-19. The data were produced by immunoSEQ multiplex PCR, yet TCRdb's version contains in-frame clones alone and is incomplete. In the table there are 200,000 to 300,000 clones, roughly 80% of which are singletons. Sequenced material: peripheral blood. These receptors were taken from a woman aged 60 to 75 with active or convalescent COVID-19. Each CDR3 is given with its conserved first and last residue. Fields, in order: CDR3 length, clone size, V gene, J gene, D gene, CDR3 DNA, CDR3 protein. A D gene is named only where the DNA matches it firmly. Rows may omit the clone size; those that give it use once, few, many or a size class.

cdr3_length: 14; clone_size: NA; v_call: TRBV11-2; j_call: TRBJ2-1; d_call: TRBD2; cdr3_nt: TGTGCCAGCACTCCGGGGGGCTCCTACAATGAGCAGTTCTTC; cdr3_aa: CASTPGGSYNEQFF
cdr3_length: 11; clone_size: few; v_call: TRBV28; j_call: TRBJ1-1; d_call: NA; cdr3_nt: TGTGCCAGCAGTGGGGGGAGGCAAGCTTTCTTT; cdr3_aa: CASSGGRQAFF
cdr3_length: 15; clone_size: NA; v_call: TRBV5-1; j_call: TRBJ2-1; d_call: NA; cdr3_nt: TGCGCCAGCAGCTTGTTAATGAGCTCCTACAATGAGCAGTTCTTC; cdr3_aa: CASSLLMSSYNEQFF
cdr3_length: 12; clone_size: NA; v_call: TRBV2; j_call: TRBJ2-2; d_call: NA; cdr3_nt: TGTGCCAGCCGGGAGAGCACCGGGGAGCTGTTTTTT; cdr3_aa: CASRESTGELFF
cdr3_length: 16; clone_size: NA; v_call: TRBV18; j_call: TRBJ1-6; d_call: NA; cdr3_nt: TGTGCCAGCTCACCGTCGGACAGCAGCGGCCATTCACCCCTCCACTTT; cdr3_aa: CASSPSDSSGHSPLHF
cdr3_length: 15; clone_size: NA; v_call: TRBV7-8; j_call: TRBJ2-2; d_call: TRBD2; cdr3_nt: TGTGCCAGCAGCTTCCGGGGGGCGAACACCGGGGAGCTGTTTTTT; cdr3_aa: CASSFRGANTGELFF
cdr3_length: 14; clone_size: NA; v_call: TRBV11-2; j_call: TRBJ2-1; d_call: TRBD2; cdr3_nt: TGTGCCAGCAGCTTGTGGGGGGGTTACAATGAGCAGTTCTTC; cdr3_aa: CASSLWGGYNEQFF
cdr3_length: 15; clone_size: NA; v_call: TRBV3-1/TRBV3-2; j_call: TRBJ1-1; d_call: TRBD1; cdr3_nt: TGTGCCAGCAGCCAAGATGGGACAGGGAGCACTGAAGCTTTCTTT; cdr3_aa: CASSQDGTGSTEAFF
cdr3_length: 15; clone_size: NA; v_call: TRBV15; j_call: TRBJ2-5; d_call: NA; cdr3_nt: TGTGCCACCAGCAGAGCAGGAGGGGCCCAAGAGACCCAGTACTTC; cdr3_aa: CATSRAGGAQETQYF
cdr3_length: 16; clone_size: NA; v_call: TRBV19; j_call: TRBJ2-6; d_call: TRBD2; cdr3_nt: TGTGCCAGTAGTTATGGCGGGGGGCCTGGGGCCAACGTCCTGACTTTC; cdr3_aa: CASSYGGGPGANVLTF
cdr3_length: 15; clone_size: NA; v_call: TRBV6-5; j_call: TRBJ2-7; d_call: TRBD1; cdr3_nt: TGTGCCAGCAGTTACTCGACAGGGCCTCTCTACGAGCAGTACTTC; cdr3_aa: CASSYSTGPLYEQYF